Listed below are T cell receptor beta chains from one sample, sequenced in a study of blood T cell repertoires in COVID-19. This table comes from immunoSEQ multiplex PCR, and its TCRdb copy is limited to in-frame clones, with some not included. The sample has about 110,000 clones, approximately 76% seen once. The sequencing input was peripheral blood. The receptor source for this set is a woman in her 70s with acute or convalescent COVID-19. The CDR3 runs from the conserved cysteine through the conserved F or W. Clone size is not always given. Where it is, it says once, few, many or a class for expanded clones.

clone_size j_call v_call cdr3_aa
NA TRBJ1-1 TRBV7-9 CASSLGGIYTEAFF
few TRBJ2-2 TRBV29-1 CSVAPFQGANTGELFF
once TRBJ1-5 TRBV30 CAWSSGTASNQPQHF
NA TRBJ2-4 TRBV10-2 CASSESRTGGAYIQYF
NA TRBJ2-7 TRBV13 CASSPRQGPYEQYF
NA TRBJ1-4 TRBV2 CASNPPGLRNEKLFF
NA TRBJ2-7 TRBV2 CASSDVRGYEQYF
few TRBJ2-6 TRBV5-1 CASSLGEGANVLTF
NA TRBJ1-2 TRBV27 CASSFRRKDWGLDGYTF
NA TRBJ2-2 TRBV15 CATSRGGGANTGELFF
NA TRBJ2-1 TRBV5-1 CASSSGGKGEQFF
NA TRBJ2-5 TRBV7-6 CASSPEWTGLQETQYF
once TRBJ2-3 TRBV5-1 CASSSEGNTDTQYF
NA TRBJ2-7 TRBV30 CAVWGQSYEQYF
many TRBJ1-1 TRBV2 CASSTSFGQGLSTDNTEAFF
NA TRBJ1-1 TRBV5-4 CASSSSTGFLTEAFF
NA TRBJ1-2 TRBV9 CASSAYPTKSYGYTF
few TRBJ2-1 TRBV7-9 CASSQDYSYNEQFF
NA TRBJ1-1 TRBV6-5 CASSYSGYNTEAFF
few TRBJ2-2 TRBV19 CASSMAGLFTGELFF
NA TRBJ1-1 TRBV5-1 CASSPGGTGGTEAFF
NA TRBJ1-6 TRBV4-1 CASNDRSNSPLHF
NA TRBJ2-5 TRBV28 CASSSLGVQETQYF
NA TRBJ1-6 TRBV6-5 CASKNRESLSPLHF
few TRBJ1-5 TRBV30 CAWSVAVSNQPQHF
few TRBJ2-7 TRBV27 CASRTVGSYEQYF
NA TRBJ1-2 TRBV5-1 CATSGNRGGGYTF
NA TRBJ2-7 TRBV9 CASSGLASAGRQYF
NA TRBJ1-2 TRBV5-1 CASSLNQGTDGYTF
NA TRBJ2-5 TRBV5-8 CASSLGTGRQETQYF
NA TRBJ1-2 TRBV15 CATSIAYTGAGDGYTF
NA TRBJ2-1 TRBV3-1/TRBV3-2 CASQPRGTSGGNEQFF
NA TRBJ2-1 TRBV13 CASSLRYNNEQFF
NA TRBJ2-3 TRBV5-1 CASSTPTELDTQYF
many TRBJ2-7 TRBV5-1 CARLSRRGGPGGEQYF
few TRBJ1-1 TRBV9 CASSLMDRGREAFF
NA TRBJ1-5 TRBV19 CASNRQLNQPQHF
NA TRBJ2-7 TRBV30 CAWSGDWTDYEQYF
NA TRBJ2-3 TRBV5-6 CASSWGLAGRTDTQYF
NA TRBJ1-3 TRBV12-2 CASRSTGQAPGNTIYF
NA TRBJ2-5 TRBV20-1 CSASISRVQETQYF
NA TRBJ1-1 TRBV9 CASSGQGRTEAFF
NA TRBJ1-4 TRBV7-8 CASSPGGTNEKLFF
NA TRBJ2-1 TRBV3-1/TRBV3-2 CASSPELAGGHNEQFF
NA TRBJ2-1 TRBV4-3 CASSHTRTPYNEQFF
few TRBJ1-1 TRBV6-4 CASSVHPGIGTEAFF
NA TRBJ2-5 TRBV7-2 CASSLAGQSTQYF
once TRBJ2-7 TRBV11-2 CASSLGRTWPSYEQYF
few TRBJ1-1 TRBV7-8 CASSLGSSNTEAFF